This record covers a single T cell receptor (beta chain). This clonotype occurred a few times. The antigen this receptor binds is unknown. No much larger clone is present one base from it, and per-base qualities are unavailable. The source of the sample is a study of regulatory T cells in long-lasting Graves disease (dated by TCRdb to the early 2020s). Regarding the research as a whole: Persistent Graves' disease was defined as antithyroid drug treatment for over 5 years with persistently positive TSH receptor autoantibodies. This study used TCR sequencing and RNA sequencing of peripheral blood to compare persistent Graves' disease patients against newly diagnosed Graves' disease patients. The study was conducted in China and was registered as a clinical trial. TCR sequencing covered around 13 persistent and some 20 newly diagnosed Graves' disease patients, around 35 samples in total. In the clinical cohort, patients with persistent Graves' disease had used antithyroid drugs for an average of about 10 years.

The time point label, as the study defines it: persistent/refractory GD, antithyroid drugs over 5 years with positive TRAb. RNA was extracted from PBMCs in TRIzol for both TCR sequencing and RNA sequencing. Graves' disease was diagnosed according to American Thyroid Association guidelines. Recruitment of patients was carried out at an endocrinology department in Xi'an, China. Each patient gave 8.5 to 9.5 milliliters of peripheral blood, collected in an EDTA anticoagulant tube. PBMCs were isolated by Ficoll Paque Plus density gradient separation without further T cell sorting. An Agilent 2100 Bioanalyzer and agarose gel were used to check RNA quality, and a NanoDrop 2000 was used to measure RNA concentration. What the authors observed across the whole study: As a limitation, the authors acknowledged that the small sample size may reduce accuracy. More public clonotypes were shared among persistent patients (2,741) than among newly diagnosed patients (roughly 1,000). Sequencing and analysis were limited to the TCR beta chain. Because the primary lesion, thyroid tissue, could not be accessed, the study looked at peripheral blood alone. Compared with newly diagnosed patients, patients with persistent Graves' disease had lower TCR Shannon entropy and fewer highly expanded clones, which suggests clonal expansion.

The library was made by multiplex PCR. The run used an Illumina HiSeq 4000. CDR3 regions were amplified by Arm-PCR with iRepertoire HTBI primers to construct TCR beta libraries. PCR products were gel purified before sequencing. In the original analysis: Across samples, around 62 TRBV and around 15 TRBJ segments were identified and used for gene usage analysis of CDR3 amino acid clonotypes. COPE and FqMerger were used to merge filtered high-quality paired reads into contigs. BLAST was used to align contigs to IMGT TRBV, TRBD and TRBJ reference genes, and CDR3 was defined according to IMGT. Highly expanded clones were defined as clonotypes with a frequency above 0.1%. Shannon entropy served as the measure of repertoire diversity, while the Gini coefficient captured V-J evenness. Public clonotypes were defined as clonotypes shared by more than one individual. TCRdb took the public reads, trimmed them with fastp at Q25, ran MiXCR for clone calling and kept in-frame beta chains. Identical CDR3 protein sequences are pooled into one entry, listed with their most common genes and DNA. V and J calls and clone size were set by TCRdb, not the authors. The sample table lists 400,000 to 500,000 distinct CDR3 sequences, about 20% of them with a count of one. Less than 9% of the sample is held by the ten biggest clonotypes.

The sequencing used peripheral blood mononuclear cells (PBMCs), collected when the disease was refractory, from a patient treated with antithyroid drugs. This TCR was sampled from a female donor with Graves disease.

Here is the DNA: TGTGCCAGCAGCCAAGCTTTTCCTTGGGGGCACTCCTACGAGCAGTACTTC. This encodes CASSQAFPWGHSYEQYF. Rearrangement joined TRBV14 to TRBJ2-7; the D segment could be TRBD1, given 6 matching bases. The CDR3 covers 17 residues, taking in both the cysteine and the phenylalanine. Only the CDR3 portion is preserved as DNA: 51 bases, with reading frame beginning at the first base. CDR1 and CDR2 are read off the germline V gene as SGHDN and FVKESK. At the junction V is shortened by 1 base and J by 0 bases, with 16 bases in between.